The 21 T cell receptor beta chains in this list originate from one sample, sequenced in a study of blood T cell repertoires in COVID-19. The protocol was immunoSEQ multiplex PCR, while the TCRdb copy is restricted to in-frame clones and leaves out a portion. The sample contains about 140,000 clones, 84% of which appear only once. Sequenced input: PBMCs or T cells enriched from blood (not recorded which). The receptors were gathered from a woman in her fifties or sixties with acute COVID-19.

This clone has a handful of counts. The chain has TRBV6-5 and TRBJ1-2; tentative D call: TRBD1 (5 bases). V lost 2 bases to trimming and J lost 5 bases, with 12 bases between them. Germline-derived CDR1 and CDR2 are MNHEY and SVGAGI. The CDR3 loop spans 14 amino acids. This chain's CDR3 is CASSYKGQGYGYTF. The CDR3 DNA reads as TGTGCCAGCAGTTACAAGGGTCAGGGATATGGCTACACCTTC.

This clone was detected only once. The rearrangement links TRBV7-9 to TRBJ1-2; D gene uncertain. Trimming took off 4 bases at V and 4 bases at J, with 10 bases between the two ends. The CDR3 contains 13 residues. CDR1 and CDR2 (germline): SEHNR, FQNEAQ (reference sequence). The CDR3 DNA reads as TGTGCCAGCAGCTCTGGACTGAGCTATGGCTACACCTTC. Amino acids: CASSSGLSYGYTF.

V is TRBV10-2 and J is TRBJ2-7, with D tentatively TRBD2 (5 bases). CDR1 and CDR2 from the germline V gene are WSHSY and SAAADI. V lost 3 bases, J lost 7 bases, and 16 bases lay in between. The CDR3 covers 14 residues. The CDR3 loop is CASSDRARRGEQYF. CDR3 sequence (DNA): TGCGCCAGCAGTGATAGGGCCCGGCGAGGGGAGCAGTACTTC.

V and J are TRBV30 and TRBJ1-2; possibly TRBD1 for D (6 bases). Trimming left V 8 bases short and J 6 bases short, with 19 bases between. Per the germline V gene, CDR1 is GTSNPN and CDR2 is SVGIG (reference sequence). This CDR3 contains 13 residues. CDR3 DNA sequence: TGTGCCCTGGACCGGAACAGGGTAAATGGCTACACCTTC. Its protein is CALDRNRVNGYTF. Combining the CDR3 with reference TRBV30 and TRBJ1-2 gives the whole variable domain SQTIHQWPATLVQPVGSPLSLECTVEGTSNPNLYWYRQAAGRGLQLLFYSVGIGQISSEVPQNLSASRPQDRQFILSSKKLLLSDSGFYLCALDRNRVNGYTFGSGTRLTVV.

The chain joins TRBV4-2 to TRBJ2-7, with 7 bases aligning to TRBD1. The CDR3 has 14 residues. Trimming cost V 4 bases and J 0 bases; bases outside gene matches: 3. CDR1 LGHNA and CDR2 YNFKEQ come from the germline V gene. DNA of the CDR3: TGTGCCAGCAGCCCAGGACAGGACTCCTACGAGCAGTACTTC. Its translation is CASSPGQDSYEQYF.

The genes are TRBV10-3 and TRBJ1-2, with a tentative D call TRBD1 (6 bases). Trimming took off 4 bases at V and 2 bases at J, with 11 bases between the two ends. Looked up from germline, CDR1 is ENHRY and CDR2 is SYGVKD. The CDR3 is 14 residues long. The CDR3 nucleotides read TGTGCCATCAGTGCGCCTGGGGGCAACTATGGCTACACCTTC. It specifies CAISAPGGNYGYTF.

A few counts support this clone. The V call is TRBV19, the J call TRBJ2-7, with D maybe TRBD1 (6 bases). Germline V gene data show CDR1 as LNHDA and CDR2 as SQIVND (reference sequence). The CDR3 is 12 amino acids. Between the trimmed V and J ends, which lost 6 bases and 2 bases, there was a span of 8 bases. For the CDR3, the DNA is TGTGCCAGTAGAGGGGGAACCTACGAGCAGTACTTC. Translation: CASRGGTYEQYF.

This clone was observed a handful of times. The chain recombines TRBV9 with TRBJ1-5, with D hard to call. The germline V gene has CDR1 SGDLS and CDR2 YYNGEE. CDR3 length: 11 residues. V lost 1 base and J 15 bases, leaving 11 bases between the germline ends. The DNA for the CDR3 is TGTGCCAGCAGCGTACCAGCGGTAGGGCATTTT. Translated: CASSVPAVGHF. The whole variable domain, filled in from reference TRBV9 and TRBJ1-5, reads DSGVTQTPKHLITATGQRVTLRCSPRSGDLSVYWYQQSLDQGLQFLIQYYNGEERAKGNILERFSAQQFPDLHSELNLSSLELGDSALYFCASSVPAVGHFGDGTRLSIL.

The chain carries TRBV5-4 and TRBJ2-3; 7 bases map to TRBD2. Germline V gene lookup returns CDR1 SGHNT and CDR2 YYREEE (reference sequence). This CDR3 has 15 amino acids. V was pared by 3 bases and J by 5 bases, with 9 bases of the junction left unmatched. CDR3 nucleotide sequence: TGTGCCAGCAGCTACCTAACGGGAGGAGGAGATACGCAGTATTTT. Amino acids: CASSYLTGGGDTQYF.

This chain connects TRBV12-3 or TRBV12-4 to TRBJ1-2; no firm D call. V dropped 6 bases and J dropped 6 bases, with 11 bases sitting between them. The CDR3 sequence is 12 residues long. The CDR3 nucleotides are TGTGCCAGCAGCAGAGACAACCATGGCTACACCTTC. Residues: CASSRDNHGYTF.

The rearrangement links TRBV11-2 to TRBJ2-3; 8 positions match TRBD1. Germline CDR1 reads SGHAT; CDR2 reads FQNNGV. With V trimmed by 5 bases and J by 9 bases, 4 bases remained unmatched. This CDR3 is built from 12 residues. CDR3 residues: CASSPQGATQYF. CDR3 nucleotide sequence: TGTGCCAGCAGCCCGCAGGGGGCGACGCAGTATTTT.

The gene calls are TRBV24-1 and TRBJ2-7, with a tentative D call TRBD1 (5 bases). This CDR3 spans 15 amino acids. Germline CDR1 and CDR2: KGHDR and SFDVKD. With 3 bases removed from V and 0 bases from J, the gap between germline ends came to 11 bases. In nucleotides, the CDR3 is TGTGCCACCAGTGATCGAGACAGACCCTCCTACGAGCAGTACTTC. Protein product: CATSDRDRPSYEQYF.

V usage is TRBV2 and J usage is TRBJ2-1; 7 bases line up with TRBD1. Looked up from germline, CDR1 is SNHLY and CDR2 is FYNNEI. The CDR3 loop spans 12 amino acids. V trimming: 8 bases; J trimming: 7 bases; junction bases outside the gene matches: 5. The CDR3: CASEGQPNEQFF. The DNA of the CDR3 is TGTGCCAGCGAGGGACAGCCAAATGAGCAGTTCTTC.

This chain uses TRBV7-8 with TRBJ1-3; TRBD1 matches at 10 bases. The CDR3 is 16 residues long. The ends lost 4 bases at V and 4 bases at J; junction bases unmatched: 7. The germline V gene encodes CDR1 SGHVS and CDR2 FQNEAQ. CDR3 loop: CASSSPGQGSGNTIYF. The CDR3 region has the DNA TGTGCCAGCAGCTCGCCGGGACAGGGGTCAGGAAACACCATATATTTT.

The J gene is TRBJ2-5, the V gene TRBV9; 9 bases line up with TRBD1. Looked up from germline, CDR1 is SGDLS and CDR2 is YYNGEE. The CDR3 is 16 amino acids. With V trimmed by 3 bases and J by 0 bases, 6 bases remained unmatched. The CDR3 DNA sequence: TGTGCCAGCAGCGGGACAGGGGCGGGGAACCAAGAGACCCAGTACTTC. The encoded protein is CASSGTGAGNQETQYF.

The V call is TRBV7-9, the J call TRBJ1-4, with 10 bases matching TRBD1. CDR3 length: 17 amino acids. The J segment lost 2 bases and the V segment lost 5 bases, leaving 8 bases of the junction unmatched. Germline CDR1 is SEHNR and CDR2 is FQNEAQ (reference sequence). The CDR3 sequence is CASSRTGQGVTNEKLFF. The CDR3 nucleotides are TGTGCCAGCAGCCGGACCGGACAGGGGGTGACTAATGAAAAACTGTTTTTT. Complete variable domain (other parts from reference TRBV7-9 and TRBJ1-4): DTGVSQNPRHKITKRGQNVTFRCDPISEHNRLYWYRQTLGQGPEFLTYFQNEAQLEKSRLLSDRFSAERPKGSFSTLEIQRTEQGDSAMYLCASSRTGQGVTNEKLFFGSGTQLSVL.

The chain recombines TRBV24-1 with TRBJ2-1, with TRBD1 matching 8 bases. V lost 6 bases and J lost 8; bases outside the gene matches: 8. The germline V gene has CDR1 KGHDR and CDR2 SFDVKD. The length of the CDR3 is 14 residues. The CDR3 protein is CATSRTGTRDEQFF. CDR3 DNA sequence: TGTGCCACCAGTCGGACAGGGACAAGGGATGAGCAGTTCTTC.

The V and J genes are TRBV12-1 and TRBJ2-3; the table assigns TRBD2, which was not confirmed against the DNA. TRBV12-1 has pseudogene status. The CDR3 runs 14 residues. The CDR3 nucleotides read TGTGCCAGCAGCTTAGGCAGGACGGGGGATACGCAGTATTTT. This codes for CASSLGRTGDTQYF.

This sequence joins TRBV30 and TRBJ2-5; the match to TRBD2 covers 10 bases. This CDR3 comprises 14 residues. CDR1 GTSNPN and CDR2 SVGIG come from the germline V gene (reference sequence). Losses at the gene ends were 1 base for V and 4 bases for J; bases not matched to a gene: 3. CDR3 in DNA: TGTGCCTGGAGTGAGTTAGCGGGAGGAGAGACCCAGTACTTC. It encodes CAWSELAGGETQYF.

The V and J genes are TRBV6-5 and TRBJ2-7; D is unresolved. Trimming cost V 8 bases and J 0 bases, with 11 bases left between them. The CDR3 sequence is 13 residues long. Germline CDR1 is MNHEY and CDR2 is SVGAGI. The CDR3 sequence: CASCLSNSYEQYF. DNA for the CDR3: TGTGCCAGCTGTTTGTCTAACTCCTACGAGCAGTACTTC.

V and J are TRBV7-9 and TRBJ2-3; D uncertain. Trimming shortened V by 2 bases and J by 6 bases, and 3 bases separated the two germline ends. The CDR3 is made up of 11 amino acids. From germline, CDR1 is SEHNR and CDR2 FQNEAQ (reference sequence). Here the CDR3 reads CASSLLDTQYF. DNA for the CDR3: TGTGCCAGCAGCTTACTTGATACGCAGTATTTT.